One sample yielded the 31 T cell receptor beta chains listed below, sequenced in a study of cytomegalovirus exposure and HLA in healthy donors. A multiplex PCR was run with 60 Vbeta primers and 13 Jbeta primers. Profiled with immunoSEQ multiplex PCR; TCRdb holds only in-frame clones, not every one. Seen here are just under 95,000 clones, roughly 80% observed once, and the top ten hold around 7.3%. Sequencing was carried out using PBMCs. Receptors originate from a man aged 45-65 years in good health and CMV-seropositive.

The chain employs TRBV7-9 and TRBJ2-3, with D tentatively TRBD1 (6 bases). Between the trimmed V and J ends, which lost 6 bases and 1 base, there was a span of 11 bases. This CDR3 is built from 14 residues. Germline V lookup: CDR1 SEHNR, CDR2 FQNEAQ (reference sequence). CDR3 residues: CASSEGVGTDTQYF. The CDR3 region has the DNA TGTGCCAGCAGTGAGGGGGTAGGCACAGATACGCAGTATTTT.

The chain joins TRBV13 to TRBJ1-4; perhaps TRBD1 as D (5 bases). V lost 0 bases and J 8 bases, leaving 16 bases between the germline ends. The germline CDR1 and CDR2 sequences are PRHDT and FYEKMQ (reference sequence). CDR3 size: 16 residues. DNA of the CDR3: TGTGCCAGCAGCTTAGGGGGGGGGACGTCCGCGGAAAAACTGTTTTTT. Translation: CASSLGGGTSAEKLFF.

The V and J genes are TRBV7-9 and TRBJ1-1, with a possible D match to TRBD1 (5 bases). The CDR3 sequence is 15 residues long. Germline loops: CDR1 SEHNR, CDR2 FQNEAQ (reference sequence). Deletions cut 0 bases from V and 0 bases from J, with 8 bases between. The CDR3 nucleotides are TGTGCCAGCAGCTTAGCCGGGGGGGTGAACACTGAAGCTTTCTTT. As protein: CASSLAGGVNTEAFF.

V usage is TRBV6-6 and J usage is TRBJ1-4; TRBD1 might be the D (5 bases). The CDR3 consists of 13 residues. Germline CDR1 is MNHNY and CDR2 is SVGAGI (reference sequence). V was pared by 5 bases and J by 5 bases, with 9 bases between. Here the CDR3 DNA reads TGTGCCAGCAGTACACAGGAAAATGAAAAACTGTTTTTT. Translated: CASSTQENEKLFF.

This clone was seen more than once but under ten times. This chain connects TRBV6-5 to TRBJ1-6; D not resolved. From germline, CDR1 is MNHEY and CDR2 SVGAGI. The CDR3 spans 12 residues. The ends were cut back, 9 bases at V and 7 bases at J, with 10 bases in the middle. CDR3 sequence reads: CASCRVNSPLHF. CDR3 DNA sequence: TGTGCCAGTTGTCGGGTGAATTCACCCCTCCACTTT.

The J gene is TRBJ1-1, the V gene TRBV6-4; D ambiguous. The V end lost 3 bases, the J end lost 2 bases, and 10 bases lay between the germline ends. CDR3 length: 14 residues. Looked up from germline, CDR1 is MRHNA and CDR2 is SNTAGT. The CDR3 sequence: CASSEEGGNTEAFF. The CDR3, as DNA: TGTGCCAGCAGTGAAGAGGGAGGCAACACTGAAGCTTTCTTT.

Notes on this clone: Its ends do not fully match the called genes, so a read error is possible. CDR3 loop: CASSNRELNSPLNF. The CDR3 region has the DNA TGTGCCAGCAGTAACCGGGAGCTTAATTCACCCCTCAACTTT. This chain links TRBV6-1 with TRBJ1-6; no clear D. The CDR3 runs to 14 residues. Germline-derived CDR1 and CDR2 are MNHNS and SASEGT.

The chain combines TRBV10-1 with TRBJ1-5; 11 bases map to TRBD1. The CDR3 length is 16 residues. Germline values: CDR1 WNHNN, CDR2 SYGVQD (reference sequence). Trimming at V came to 9 bases and at J to 3 bases, leaving 10 bases not matched to a gene. As DNA, the CDR3 is TGCGCCAGTTTCCCCGGGACAGGGGGTCTCAATCAGCCCCAGCATTTT. It yields the protein CASFPGTGGLNQPQHF.

V is TRBV7-2 and J is TRBJ2-1, with TRBD2 matching over 12 bases. CDR3 length equals 15 residues. CDR1 SGHTA and CDR2 FQGNSA come from the germline V gene. V lost 3 bases to trimming and J lost 9 bases; unmatched junction nucleotides: 6. CDR3: CASSFLAGGLVEQFF. The CDR3 DNA sequence: TGTGCCAGCAGCTTTCTAGCGGGGGGGCTTGTTGAGCAGTTCTTC.

This clone has a handful of counts. The gene calls are TRBV5-4 and TRBJ2-3, with 7 nucleotides matching TRBD2. This CDR3 has 15 residues. Trimming cost V 2 bases and J 3 bases; bases outside gene matches: 6. Germline CDR1 is SGHNT and CDR2 is YYREEE (reference sequence). CDR3 sequence: CASSLAQGGTDTQYF. CDR3 sequence (DNA): TGTGCCAGCAGCTTAGCGCAGGGAGGGACAGATACGCAGTATTTT.

The chain uses TRBV11-3 and TRBJ2-1; 8 bases are a match to TRBD1. The length of the CDR3 is 16 residues. Germline loops: CDR1 SGHNT, CDR2 YENEEA. Unmatched junction bases numbered 9, after V lost 4 bases and J lost 4 bases. CDR3 amino acids: CASSSDRGPGYNEQFF. In DNA, the CDR3 is TGTGCCAGCAGCTCCGACAGGGGACCGGGTTACAATGAGCAGTTCTTC.

J is TRBJ2-3 and V is TRBV28; a weak D match, TRBD1 (6 bases). CDR3 length equals 16 residues. V was trimmed by 6 bases and J by 0 bases, leaving 16 bases between them. CDR1 is MDHEN and CDR2 is SYDVKM in the germline V gene. In DNA, the CDR3 is TGTGCCAGCAGCCTACTGACAGGCGACAGCACAGATACGCAGTATTTT. Translation gives CASSLLTGDSTDTQYF. Complete variable domain (other parts from reference TRBV28 and TRBJ2-3): DVKVTQSSRYLVKRTGEKVFLECVQDMDHENMFWYRQDPGLGLRLIYFSYDVKMKEKGDIPEGYSVSREKKERFSLILESASTNQTSMYLCASSLLTGDSTDTQYFGPGTRLTVL.

V is TRBV28 and J is TRBJ1-2; D is ambiguous. Germline V CDR1 and CDR2: MDHEN, SYDVKM. Between the trimmed V and J ends, which lost 10 bases and 5 bases, there was a span of 14 bases. CDR3 size: 12 residues. CDR3 in DNA: TGTGCCACAGGCTTGGAAATGTATGGCTACACCTTC. Translating it yields CATGLEMYGYTF.

The genes are TRBV6-6 and TRBJ1-4; no definite D call. This CDR3 has 14 amino acids. Germline CDR1 is MNHNY and CDR2 is SVGAGI (reference sequence). V lost 0 bases to trimming and J lost 4 bases, with 6 bases between them. CDR3 protein: CASSYSTGNEKLFF. The CDR3 coding sequence is TGTGCCAGCAGTTACTCAACGGGTAATGAAAAACTGTTTTTT.

The chain is built from TRBV11-2 and TRBJ1-4; D gene ambiguous. V lost 4 bases and J 4 bases, leaving 13 bases between the germline ends. This CDR3 contains 15 residues. CDR1 is SGHAT, CDR2 FQNNGV, per germline. CDR3 residues: CASSSSGLDNEKLFF. DNA of the CDR3: TGTGCCAGCAGCTCGTCGGGTCTAGATAATGAAAAACTGTTTTTT.

This chain connects TRBV6-6 to TRBJ1-2; D call uncertain. Germline V gives CDR1 MNHNY, CDR2 SVGAGI (reference sequence). Trimming shortened V by 8 bases and J by 6 bases, and 16 bases separated the two germline ends. The CDR3 sequence is 13 residues long. Written as DNA, the CDR3 is TGTGCCAGCCTACCTTGGGGAGTCCATGGCTACACCTTC. Its translation: CASLPWGVHGYTF.

The chain is built from TRBV6-1 and TRBJ2-7, with D tentatively TRBD2 (5 bases). Germline CDR1 is MNHNS and CDR2 is SASEGT. The CDR3 has 12 residues. V was pared by 7 bases and J by 6 bases, with 13 bases between. The CDR3 loop is CASIYKGSEQYF. CDR3 sequence (DNA): TGTGCCAGCATTTATAAAGGGAGCGAGCAGTACTTC.

V usage is TRBV14 and J usage is TRBJ2-3; D is perhaps TRBD1 (6 bases). With 5 bases removed from V and 2 bases from J, the gap between germline ends came to 14 bases. The CDR3 has 15 residues. Germline assignment: CDR1 SGHDN and CDR2 FVKESK. For the CDR3, the DNA is TGTGCCAGCAGCTCCCATGGGGGCAACACAGATACGCAGTATTTT. Its translation is CASSSHGGNTDTQYF. The variable domain in full, completed from reference TRBV14 and TRBJ2-3, reads EAGVTQFPSHSVIEKGQTVTLRCDPISGHDNLYWYRRVMGKEIKFLLHFVKESKQDESGMPNNRFLAERTGGTYSTLKVQPAELEDSGVYFCASSSHGGNTDTQYFGPGTRLTVL.

The genes are TRBV10-3 and TRBJ2-2, with 8 positions matching TRBD2. Germline-derived CDR1 and CDR2 are ENHRY and SYGVKD. The J segment lost 3 bases and the V segment lost 0 bases, leaving 3 bases of the junction unmatched. CDR3 length: 16 residues. The CDR3 DNA is TGTGCCATCAGTGAGTCCCCGGGGGGGGACACCGGGGAGCTGTTTTTT. Protein sequence: CAISESPGGDTGELFF.

V gene TRBV18 combines with J gene TRBJ2-7; unclear D gene. The CDR3 runs to 15 residues. CDR1 KGHSH and CDR2 LQKENI come from the germline V gene. Trimming left V 3 bases short and J 2 bases short, with 14 bases between. CDR3 protein: CASSPVGRRTYEQYF. The CDR3 region has the DNA TGTGCCAGCTCACCCGTTGGCAGGCGCACCTACGAGCAGTACTTC.

The chain uses TRBV19 and TRBJ2-2, with 7 bases fitting TRBD1. V shed 2 bases, J shed 3 bases, and the junction held 0 bases outside the gene matches. Germline CDR1 and CDR2: LNHDA and SQIVND (reference sequence). This CDR3 spans 14 amino acids. The CDR3 coding sequence is TGTGCCAGTAGTATACAGGGGGACACCGGGGAGCTGTTTTTT. It yields the protein CASSIQGDTGELFF.

The CDR3 nucleotides read TGTGCCAGCAGCTTTATGGCGGCGGACTATGGCTACACCTTC. Its translation: CASSFMAADYGYTF. The chain couples TRBV7-2 to TRBJ1-2, with D hard to call. Trimming stripped 3 bases from V and 3 bases from J, with 11 bases between. CDR1 SGHTA and CDR2 FQGNSA come from the germline V gene. This CDR3 region has 14 residues.

In the case of this clone: One end of the junction varies from germline; a read error may be responsible. V and J are TRBV9 and TRBJ2-3; D remains ambiguous. The germline V gene encodes CDR1 SGDLS and CDR2 YYNGEE. The CDR3 has 15 residues. In DNA form, the CDR3 reads TGTGCCAGCACCGTAGGTGAGCCAAACACAGATACGCAGTATTTT. Translation gives CASTVGEPNTDTQYF.

The chain joins TRBV7-3 to TRBJ2-5; the D is unclear. V was trimmed by 5 bases and J by 0 bases, leaving 13 bases between them. CDR1 is SGHTA, CDR2 FQGTGA, per germline. This CDR3 contains 15 residues. In DNA, the CDR3 is TGTGCCAGCAGCCCGTCGTCAGCGTACCAAGAGACCCAGTACTTC. Encoded protein: CASSPSSAYQETQYF. Based on the CDR3 plus reference TRBV7-3 and TRBJ2-5, the full variable domain is GAGVSQTPSNKVTEKGKYVELRCDPISGHTALYWYRQSLGQGPEFLIYFQGTGAADDSGLPNDRFFAVRPEGSVSTLKIQRTERGDSAVYLCASSPSSAYQETQYFGPGTRLLVL.

CDR3 DNA sequence: TGTGCCAGCAGCTTAACGGGGTTCGAGCAGTACTTC. Translating it yields CASSLTGFEQYF. The chain has TRBV11-2 and TRBJ2-7, with D possibly matching TRBD2 (5 bases). Germline values: CDR1 SGHAT, CDR2 FQNNGV. CDR3 length equals 12 residues. With 2 bases removed from V and 6 bases from J, the gap between germline ends came to 8 bases.

The chain employs TRBV6-6 and TRBJ2-1; 15 bases map to TRBD2. Germline assignment: CDR1 MNHNY and CDR2 SVGAGI (reference sequence). The V and J ends lost 4 bases and 8 bases, in that order; junction bases with no gene match: 6. This CDR3 has 16 amino acids. The CDR3 nucleotides are TGTGCCAGCAGTTTTAGGACTAGCGGGGGGGCCTATGAGCAGTTCTTC. Protein product: CASSFRTSGGAYEQFF.

This clone was counted only a few times. This rearrangement joins TRBV27 to TRBJ1-4; D gene uncertain. The CDR3 contains 14 residues. Germline V lookup: CDR1 MNHEY, CDR2 SMNVEV (reference sequence). The ends were cut back, 2 bases at V and 8 bases at J, with 12 bases in the middle. Here the CDR3 reads CASSLGGLGEKLFF. The CDR3 coding sequence is TGTGCCAGCAGTTTAGGAGGGCTTGGGGAAAAACTGTTTTTT.

This chain uses TRBV5-5 with TRBJ2-3; D call uncertain. V was trimmed by 1 base and J by 2 bases, leaving 11 bases between them. There are 15 residues in the CDR3. Per germline, CDR1 SGHKS and CDR2 YYEKEE (reference sequence). The CDR3 spells CASSLSQITTDTQYF. In nucleotides, the CDR3 is TGTGCCAGCAGCTTGTCGCAGATCACCACAGATACGCAGTATTTT. The whole variable domain, filled in from reference TRBV5-5 and TRBJ2-3, reads DAGVTQSPTHLIKTRGQQVTLRCSPISGHKSVSWYQQVLGQGPQFIFQYYEKEERGRGNFPDRFSARQFPNYSSELNVNALLLGDSALYLCASSLSQITTDTQYFGPGTRLTVL.

The chain employs TRBV9 and TRBJ2-4, with D perhaps matching TRBD2 (7 bases). Trimming cost V 4 bases and J 9 bases, with 20 bases left between them. The CDR3 covers 15 residues. The germline V gene has CDR1 SGDLS and CDR2 YYNGEE. CDR3 amino acids: CASSPEGGAGRIQYF. The CDR3 coding sequence is TGTGCCAGCAGCCCGGAAGGGGGGGCTGGTCGCATTCAGTACTTC.

This clone appeared a few times. The rearrangement links TRBV7-8 to TRBJ2-5, with 8 bases that match TRBD2. The DNA end lines up better with TRBJ2-7; the J call may be wrong. The CDR3 consists of 16 residues. The germline gives CDR1 SGHVS, CDR2 FQNEAQ. The CDR3 region has the DNA TGTGCCAGCAGCTTAGTGGCAGCGGGGGTCACCTACGAGCAGTACTTC. This translates into CASSLVAAGVTYEQYF.

The gene calls are TRBV7-2 and TRBJ2-3, with TRBD2 matching over 14 bases. The V gene end was trimmed by 5 bases and the J gene end by 0 bases; junction bases not matched to a gene: 10. Germline V gene sequence: CDR1 SGHTA, CDR2 FQGNSA. The CDR3 has 19 amino acids. The CDR3 nucleotides read TGTGCCAGCAGCCGACAGGGACTAGCGGGGGCCTGGAGCACAGATACGCAGTATTTT. It encodes CASSRQGLAGAWSTDTQYF.